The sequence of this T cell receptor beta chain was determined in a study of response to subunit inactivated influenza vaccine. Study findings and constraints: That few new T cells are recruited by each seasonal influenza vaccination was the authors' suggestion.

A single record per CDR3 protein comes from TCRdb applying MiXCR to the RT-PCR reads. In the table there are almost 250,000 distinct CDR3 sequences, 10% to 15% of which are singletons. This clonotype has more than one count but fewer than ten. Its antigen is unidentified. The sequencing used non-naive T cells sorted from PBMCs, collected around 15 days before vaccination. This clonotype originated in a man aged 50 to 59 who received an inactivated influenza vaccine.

The CDR3, as DNA: TGTGCCAGCAGCCCGGTGCCCCATTTAGCGGGAGTTATCAATGAGCAGTTCTTC. Translated: CASSPVPHLAGVINEQFF. This chain uses TRBV5-6 with TRBJ2-1; 9 bases map to TRBD2. This CDR3 comprises 18 residues. CDR1 is SGHDT and CDR2 is YYEEEE in the germline V gene. V shed 4 bases, J shed 6 bases, and the junction held 17 bases outside the gene matches.